This T cell receptor beta chain was found in a study of cytomegalovirus exposure and HLA in healthy donors. CDR1 is SGHTA and CDR2 is FQGNSA in the germline V gene. Trimming left V 0 bases short and J 4 bases short, with 7 bases between. The CDR3 runs 14 residues. Use of 60 Vbeta and 13 Jbeta primers characterized the PCR. Produced via immunoSEQ multiplex PCR; TCRdb's table is partial and in-frame only. In all, the sample yields some 60,000 clones. Study-level points and caveats: Most TCR sequences proved rare, with some public TCRs found in many donors.

Concerning this clone: Its target is unknown.

The sample comprised PBMCs. The rearrangement links TRBV7-2 to TRBJ1-3, with TRBD1 as a possible D gene (5 bases). The clonotype was recovered from a male donor in good health and CMV-seronegative. In DNA, the CDR3 is TGTGCCAGCAGCTTAGCGCGGACAGGAAACACCATATATTTT. It codes for CASSLARTGNTIYF. The entire variable domain, with the rest obtained from reference TRBV7-2 and TRBJ1-3, is as follows: GAGVSQSPSNKVTEKGKDVELRCDPISGHTALYWYRQSLGQGLEFLIYFQGNSAPDKSGLPSDRFSAERTGGSVSTLTIQRTQQEDSAVYLCASSLARTGNTIYFGEGSWLTVV.